The 5 T cell receptor beta chains in this list originate from one sample, sequenced in a study of blood T cell repertoires in COVID-19. TCRdb's copy holds only in-frame clones and misses some; the assay was immunoSEQ multiplex PCR. The data contain 100,000 or so clones, roughly 83% of them singletons. Sequenced sample: peripheral blood. Receptor source: a woman aged 60-75 years with acute or convalescent COVID-19.

V usage is TRBV18 and J usage is TRBJ1-1; D unresolved. The CDR3 is 15 amino acids. Trimming took 2 bases from V and 6 from J, leaving 16 bases between them. CDR1 and CDR2 from the germline V gene are KGHSH and LQKENI. CDR3 amino acids: CASSPLEGPGAEAFF. The CDR3 DNA sequence: TGTGCCAGCTCACCATTAGAGGGCCCCGGGGCTGAAGCTTTCTTT.

The chain couples TRBV28 to TRBJ1-3; 9 bases line up with TRBD1. V gave up 5 bases and J gave up 1 base; unmatched junction bases: 9. CDR3 size: 17 residues. Germline lookup yields CDR1 MDHEN and CDR2 SYDVKM. CDR3 region: CASSPRDRVFSGNTIYF. The CDR3 coding sequence is TGTGCCAGCAGTCCTCGGGACAGGGTCTTTTCTGGAAACACCATATATTTT.

This clone came up once. The rearrangement joins TRBV23-1 to TRBJ1-2; no definite D call. TRBV23-1 is known as an ORF, though its function is uncertain. The CDR3 has 11 amino acids. Trimming shortened V by 3 bases and J by 5 bases, and 4 bases separated the two germline ends. The CDR3 region is CASSQAYGYTF. DNA for the CDR3: TGCGCCAGCAGTCAGGCTTATGGCTACACCTTC.

The CDR3: CASSPKRQGAGELFF. The CDR3 nucleotides are TGTGCCAGCTCACCGAAGAGACAGGGGGCCGGGGAGCTGTTTTTT. This rearrangement joins TRBV18 to TRBJ2-2; 9 bases line up with TRBD1. Germline CDR1 reads KGHSH; CDR2 reads LQKENI. The CDR3 runs to 15 residues. Losses at the gene ends were 3 bases for V and 6 bases for J; bases not matched to a gene: 5. The full variable domain, in which reference TRBV18 and TRBJ2-2 provide the parts outside the CDR3, is NAGVMQNPRHLVRRRGQEARLRCSPMKGHSHVYWYRQLPEEGLKFMVYLQKENIIDESGMPKERFSAEFPKEGPSILRIQQVVRGDSAAYFCASSPKRQGAGELFFGEGSRLTVL.

This rearrangement joins TRBV5-4 to TRBJ2-7; the match to TRBD2 covers 7 bases. The V and J ends lost 6 bases and 4 bases, in that order; junction bases with no gene match: 7. The CDR3 runs to 13 residues. The V gene's germline CDR1 is SGHNT and CDR2 YYREEE (reference sequence). CDR3 nucleotide sequence: TGTGCCAGCACTCAAATCGGGGGGTACGAGCAGTACTTC. This codes for CASTQIGGYEQYF.